The present TCR beta chain was sequenced within a study of PD-1 blockade in classical Hodgkin lymphoma. Study-level findings and limits: Initiation of nivolumab under 1 year after ASCT led to exclusion of patients. Complete responders entered with baseline diversity on par with newly diagnosed patients, the results showed.

Specified time point: cycle 4 day 1 (C4D1), after more than five weeks of nivolumab. Every single patient, without exception, relapsed after autologous stem cell transplantation, and brentuximab vedotin exposure varied. Sequencing used immunoSEQ multiplex PCR; TCRdb keeps in-frame clones, though not all of them. This table holds approximately 9,000 clones, approximately 90% found once. The CDR3 totals 14 residues. Germline values: CDR1 MNHEY, CDR2 SVGAGI. Regarding this clone: The target antigen is unknown. The junction and the germline gene differ at one end; a read error may be behind it. Other DNA sequences within the sample encode an identical CDR3.

The chain links TRBV6-5 to TRBJ1-2, with a weak D call TRBD1 (6 bases). The input for sequencing was peripheral blood mononuclear cells (PBMCs), taken before the fourth cycle of nivolumab. This TCR was sampled from a human donor with classical Hodgkin lymphoma. CDR3 sequence (DNA): TGCGCCAGCAGTTACTTTGGGGAGGGGGATGGCTACACCTTC. Its translation: CASSYFGEGDGYTF.